Listed below are T cell receptor beta chains from one sample, sequenced in a study of cytomegalovirus exposure and HLA in healthy donors. Repertoires were generated with immunoSEQ multiplex PCR, while TCRdb's copy carries only in-frame clones and drops some. Of approximately 73,000 clones listed, around 60% are singletons. Sequences were obtained from PBMCs. The receptor set was obtained from a man aged 30-40 years in good health and CMV-seropositive. The CDR3 runs from the conserved cysteine through the conserved F or W. The D gene is left open where the match is weak. Size is omitted from some rows. Given values are once, few, many or a class for expanded clones.

V gene	D gene	J gene	clone size	CDR3 protein	CDR3 DNA
TRBV29-1	TRBD2	TRBJ2-2	NA	CSVDQGGVTGELFF	TGCAGCGTTGACCAGGGAGGGGTCACCGGGGAGCTGTTTTTT
TRBV18	NA	TRBJ1-6	once	CASSPSQVPSSYNSPLHF	TGTGCCAGCTCACCCTCACAGGTCCCCAGCTCCTATAATTCACCCCTCCACTTT
TRBV19	TRBD1	TRBJ1-5	NA	CASSIRGQAGNQPQHF	TGTGCCAGTAGTATAAGGGGACAGGCGGGCAATCAGCCCCAGCATTTT
TRBV29-1	NA	TRBJ1-5	few	CSVVVSVNQPQHF	TGCAGCGTTGTTGTTTCCGTAAATCAGCCCCAGCATTTT
TRBV28	NA	TRBJ2-3	NA	CASSSGSILDTQYF	TGTGCCAGCAGTTCTGGGAGTATCCTAGATACGCAGTATTTT
TRBV27	NA	TRBJ1-6	NA	CASSFWGGEKPHSPLHF	TGTGCCAGCAGTTTTTGGGGGGGCGAAAAACCTCATTCACCCCTCCACTTT
TRBV5-4	NA	TRBJ1-5	NA	CASSPGGERSQPQHF	TGTGCCAGCAGCCCGGGGGGTGAGAGGAGTCAGCCCCAGCATTTT
TRBV14	NA	TRBJ2-7	NA	CASSQESKSSYEQYF	TGTGCCAGCAGCCAAGAAAGCAAGAGCTCCTACGAGCAGTACTTC
TRBV5-1	TRBD1	TRBJ2-3	few	CASSRDRGERPDTQYF	TGCGCCAGCAGCAGGGACAGGGGCGAGCGCCCAGATACGCAGTATTTT
TRBV7-3	TRBD2	TRBJ2-7	NA	CASSLKEAGGSYEQYF	TGTGCCAGCAGCTTAAAAGAGGCGGGAGGGTCCTACGAGCAGTACTTC
TRBV5-1	NA	TRBJ1-1	NA	CASSSTGSKNTEAFF	TGCGCCAGCAGCTCCACCGGGTCCAAGAACACTGAAGCTTTCTTT
TRBV15	NA	TRBJ1-1	few	CATNPGGLNTEAFF	TGTGCCACCAATCCGGGGGGCCTGAACACTGAAGCTTTCTTT
TRBV7-7	TRBD1	TRBJ2-5	NA	CASSLGTAQETQYF	TGTGCTAGCAGCCTCGGGACAGCTCAAGAGACCCAGTACTTC
TRBV15	NA	TRBJ1-2	few	CATSMRQNLCGYTF	TGTGCCACCAGTATGAGACAGAATCTGTGTGGCTACACCTTC
TRBV11-3	TRBD2	TRBJ2-2	NA	CASSTPEAGGSGELFF	TGTGCCAGCAGCACACCGGAAGCGGGAGGGTCCGGGGAGCTGTTTTTT
TRBV4-2	NA	TRBJ1-2	NA	CASSRDDPGYNGYTF	TGTGCCAGCAGCCGAGATGACCCAGGTTATAATGGCTACACCTTC
TRBV4-1	TRBD1	TRBJ2-7	NA	CASSQKPGQGDGRHEQYF	TGCGCCAGCAGCCAAAAACCGGGACAGGGGGACGGGCGCCACGAGCAGTACTTC
TRBV5-4	NA	TRBJ1-2	once	CASSLGGTGVYGYTF	TGTGCCAGCAGCTTGGGGGGGACGGGGGTCTATGGCTACACCTTC
TRBV5-1	TRBD1	TRBJ1-4	NA	CASSSGQASEKLFF	TGCGCCAGCAGCTCTGGACAGGCATCCGAAAAACTGTTTTTT
TRBV6-1	TRBD2	TRBJ2-3	NA	CASSETGLAGGRTDTQYF	TGTGCCAGCAGTGAGACCGGACTAGCGGGGGGCCGAACAGATACGCAGTATTTT
TRBV11-2	TRBD1	TRBJ2-2	few	CASRPNRGPNTGELFF	TGTGCCAGCAGACCGAACAGGGGACCAAACACCGGGGAGCTGTTTTTT
TRBV10-1	NA	TRBJ2-2	NA	CASSEDTRELFF	TGCGCCAGCAGTGAGGATACTAGGGAGCTGTTTTTT
TRBV9	TRBD2	TRBJ2-5	NA	CASSVGAGVQETQYF	TGTGCCAGCAGCGTAGGGGCGGGGGTCCAAGAGACCCAGTACTTC
TRBV11-3	NA	TRBJ1-1	NA	CASSTSPEWATEAFF	TGTGCCAGCAGCACCTCGCCCGAGTGGGCCACTGAAGCTTTCTTT
TRBV7-6	TRBD1	TRBJ2-7	NA	CASSKGAADSHEQYF	TGTGCCAGCAGCAAGGGGGCCGCGGACAGCCACGAGCAGTACTTC
TRBV15	NA	TRBJ1-3	NA	CATSRKTGFSGNTIYF	TGTGCCACCAGCAGGAAGACAGGATTCTCTGGAAACACCATATATTTT
TRBV18	NA	TRBJ2-7	NA	CASSPPTTYEQYF	TGTGCCAGCTCACCACCGACAACCTACGAGCAGTACTTC
TRBV5-1	TRBD2	TRBJ2-1	NA	CASSLDRLADHSYNEQFF	TGCGCCAGCAGCTTGGATAGGCTAGCGGACCACTCCTACAATGAGCAGTTCTTC
TRBV6-4	TRBD2	TRBJ2-3	few	CASSEVSGRASTQYF	TGTGCCAGCAGTGAAGTTAGCGGGAGGGCCTCCACGCAGTATTTT
TRBV5-1	NA	TRBJ2-1	few	CASSLESGVMDNEQFF	TGCGCCAGCAGCTTGGAGTCAGGGGTTATGGACAATGAGCAGTTCTTC
TRBV5-4	NA	TRBJ1-4	NA	CASSIRVGATNEKLFF	TGTGCCAGCAGCATCCGGGTAGGGGCAACTAATGAAAAACTGTTTTTT
TRBV27	NA	TRBJ1-2	NA	CASSPAGTPVGGYTF	TGTGCCAGCAGTCCTGCCGGGACTCCGGTGGGTGGCTACACCTTC
TRBV6-5	TRBD2	TRBJ2-1	few	CASRSLAAYNEQFF	TGTGCCAGCAGATCACTAGCGGCCTACAATGAGCAGTTCTTC
TRBV30	NA	TRBJ1-4	NA	CAWSVSPWLTPGVGEKLFF	TGTGCCTGGAGTGTTAGCCCCTGGCTCACACCGGGAGTTGGGGAAAAACTGTTTTTT
TRBV6-6	NA	TRBJ1-2	NA	CASSYSPATSYGYTF	TGTGCCAGCAGTTACTCTCCCGCTACCTCATATGGCTACACCTTC
TRBV18	NA	TRBJ1-5	NA	CASSPPEEGRNQPQHF	TGTGCCAGCTCACCACCAGAGGAGGGGAGGAATCAGCCCCAGCATTTT
TRBV4-1	TRBD2	TRBJ2-1	NA	CASSQGGGGFLGQFF	TGCGCCAGCAGCCAAGGAGGCGGGGGGTTTCTTGGGCAGTTCTTC
TRBV25-1	TRBD1	TRBJ2-2	NA	CASRGTGGPGELFF	TGTGCCAGCAGAGGGACAGGGGGTCCCGGGGAGCTGTTTTTT
TRBV19	NA	TRBJ1-3	NA	CASKPIDISGNTIYF	TGTGCCAGTAAGCCCATTGACATCTCTGGAAACACCATATATTTT
TRBV19	NA	TRBJ2-5	NA	CASGGWGETQYF	TGTGCCAGTGGAGGGTGGGGGGAGACCCAGTACTTC
TRBV19	NA	TRBJ2-5	NA	CASSTGLFIQETQYF	TGTGCCAGTAGTACGGGTTTATTTATACAAGAGACCCAGTACTTC
TRBV15	TRBD1	TRBJ2-7	NA	CATSRFRGRSDEQYF	TGTGCCACCAGCAGGTTCAGGGGGCGGAGTGACGAGCAGTACTTC
TRBV28	TRBD1	TRBJ1-1	NA	CASSLDRGTEAFF	TGTGCCAGCAGTTTGGACAGGGGGACTGAAGCTTTCTTT
TRBV29-1	NA	TRBJ2-1	few	CSVEQGNNEQFF	TGCAGCGTGGAACAGGGAAACAATGAGCAGTTCTTC
TRBV13	TRBD2	TRBJ2-1	NA	CASSSSPFGRPRSYNEQFF	TGTGCCAGCAGCTCCTCCCCTTTCGGGAGGCCCCGCTCCTACAATGAGCAGTTCTTC